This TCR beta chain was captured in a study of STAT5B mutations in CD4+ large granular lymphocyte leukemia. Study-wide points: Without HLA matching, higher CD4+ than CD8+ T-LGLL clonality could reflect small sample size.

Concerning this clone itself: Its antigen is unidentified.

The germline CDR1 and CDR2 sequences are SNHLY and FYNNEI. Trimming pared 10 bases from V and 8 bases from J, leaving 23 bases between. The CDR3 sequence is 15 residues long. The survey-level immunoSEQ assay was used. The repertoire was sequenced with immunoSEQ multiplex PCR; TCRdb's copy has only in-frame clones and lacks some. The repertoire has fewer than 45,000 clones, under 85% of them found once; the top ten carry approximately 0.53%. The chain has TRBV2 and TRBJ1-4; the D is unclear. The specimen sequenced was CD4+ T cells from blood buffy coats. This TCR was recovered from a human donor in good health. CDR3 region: CAISRAQSSKEKLFF. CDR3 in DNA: TGTGCCATCTCCCGAGCTCAGTCGTCAAAGGAAAAACTGTTTTTT.